Following are 19 T cell receptor beta chains from one sample sequenced in a study of PD-1 blockade in mismatch repair-deficient tumors. Sequencing was performed with immunoSEQ multiplex PCR; in TCRdb, only in-frame clones are kept and a portion is missing. The sample carries around 15,000 clones, approximately 83% recorded once. The material sequenced was PBMCs, taken 4 weeks after starting pembrolizumab. The receptor set was obtained from an adult with mismatch repair-deficient cancer.

The genes are TRBV30 and TRBJ2-1; the D gene is possibly TRBD2 (6 bases). In germline, CDR1 is GTSNPN, CDR2 SVGIG (reference sequence). The CDR3 contains 13 residues. V was trimmed by 0 bases and J by 8 bases, leaving 11 bases between them. The CDR3: CAWSVTSVDEQFF. In DNA form, the CDR3 reads TGTGCCTGGAGTGTGACTAGTGTTGATGAGCAGTTCTTC.

The chain links TRBV7-8 to TRBJ2-7, with D maybe TRBD2 (6 bases). V was shortened by 5 bases and J by 0 bases, with 11 bases between the two germline ends. The CDR3 is made up of 14 amino acids. Germline V CDR1 and CDR2: SGHVS, FQNEAQ. The CDR3 DNA reads as TGTGCCAGCAGCCAACCCGGGGGCTCCTACGAGCAGTACTTC. Amino acid sequence: CASSQPGGSYEQYF.

This clone has a single count. The V and J genes are TRBV6-4 and TRBJ2-1; 7 positions agree with TRBD2. The CDR3 loop spans 18 amino acids. The V segment lost 2 bases and the J segment 0 bases; nucleotides outside the gene matches: 10. Germline CDR1 MRHNA, CDR2 SNTAGT. CDR3 DNA: TGTGCCAGCAGTGACCCTGCCCGTCGCGGGAGCTCCTACAATGAGCAGTTCTTC. It yields the protein CASSDPARRGSSYNEQFF.

J is TRBJ2-2 and V is TRBV7-8; D is perhaps TRBD1 (5 bases). The CDR3 is made up of 14 amino acids. V was shortened by 2 bases and J by 5 bases, with 9 bases between the two germline ends. Germline V gives CDR1 SGHVS, CDR2 FQNEAQ. The CDR3 DNA sequence: TGTGCCAGCAGCTTAATCAGGGAAACCGGGGAGCTGTTTTTT. Protein product: CASSLIRETGELFF.

The chain's CDR3 is CASTVLVGRENPYEQYF. The CDR3 DNA reads TGTGCCAGCACCGTGCTTGTCGGCCGGGAAAACCCCTACGAGCAGTACTTC. The chain recombines TRBV5-4 with TRBJ2-7, with D maybe TRBD2 (5 bases). The CDR3 length is 17 residues. Per the germline V gene, CDR1 is SGHNT and CDR2 is YYREEE (reference sequence). V lost 6 bases, J lost 2 bases, and 24 bases lay in between.

J is TRBJ1-1 and V is TRBV10-3; a weak D match, TRBD1 (5 bases). Germline V lookup: CDR1 ENHRY, CDR2 SYGVKD. V gave up 5 bases and J gave up 8 bases, with 12 bases separating them. The CDR3 has 12 amino acids. The CDR3 sequence is CAISRTTAEAFF. CDR3 in DNA: TGTGCCATCAGTCGGACGACAGCAGAAGCTTTCTTT.

CDR3 DNA: TGTGCCAGCAATAATGACAGGGGGCAAGGTGAGCAGTTCTTC. This codes for CASNNDRGQGEQFF. The rearrangement links TRBV2 to TRBJ2-1, with 10 bases that match TRBD1. The CDR3 is 14 amino acids. Trimming took 7 bases from V and 9 from J; bases not matched to a gene: 9. Germline lookup yields CDR1 SNHLY and CDR2 FYNNEI.

The gene calls are TRBV9 and TRBJ2-2, with D possibly TRBD2 on 5 matching bases. The CDR3 has 18 amino acids. Germline CDR1 and CDR2: SGDLS and YYNGEE. V was shortened by 3 bases and J by 1 base, with 19 bases between the two germline ends. CDR3 loop: CASSAGMLTRENTGELFF. The CDR3 DNA reads TGTGCCAGCAGCGCCGGGATGTTAACTCGCGAGAACACCGGGGAGCTGTTTTTT.

The gene calls are TRBV6-5 and TRBJ2-1, with a tentative D call TRBD2 (5 bases). Trimming took 7 bases from V and 8 from J, leaving 15 bases between them. The germline gives CDR1 MNHEY, CDR2 SVGAGI. The CDR3 length is 13 residues. CDR3 region: CASTSDVSDEQFF. CDR3 in DNA: TGTGCCAGCACCTCCGATGTTAGCGATGAGCAGTTCTTC.

This sequence joins TRBV28 and TRBJ1-1; D gene unclear. Deletions cut 4 bases from V and 10 bases from J, with 25 bases between. The germline V gene has CDR1 MDHEN and CDR2 SYDVKM. The CDR3 totals 16 residues. The CDR3 coding sequence is TGTGCCAGCAGTTCCCCTCGGGAAAGAGGCAGTATCGCAGCTTTCTTT. Encoded protein: CASSSPRERGSIAAFF. Filled out from reference TRBV28 and TRBJ1-1, the complete variable domain reads DVKVTQSSRYLVKRTGEKVFLECVQDMDHENMFWYRQDPGLGLRLIYFSYDVKMKEKGDIPEGYSVSREKKERFSLILESASTNQTSMYLCASSSPRERGSIAAFFGQGTRLTVV.

V gene TRBV5-1 combines with J gene TRBJ2-2; TRBD2 matches at 10 bases. This CDR3 has 16 amino acids. Trimming cost V 4 bases and J 0 bases; bases outside gene matches: 3. Germline assignment: CDR1 SGHRS and CDR2 YFSETQ. CDR3 residues: CASSIGLAANTGELFF. CDR3 DNA sequence: TGCGCCAGCAGCATAGGACTAGCGGCGAACACCGGGGAGCTGTTTTTT.

This chain links TRBV6-1 with TRBJ2-5; maybe TRBD1 (5 bases). Germline V lookup: CDR1 MNHNS, CDR2 SASEGT. This CDR3 contains 13 residues. Trimming took 4 bases from V and 4 from J, leaving 10 bases between them. CDR3 protein: CASSGQLAETQYF. As DNA, the CDR3 is TGTGCCAGCAGTGGACAGCTCGCAGAGACCCAGTACTTC.

In nucleotides, the CDR3 is TGTGCCAGCAGCCGGACTAGCGGGACTTGGAATGAGCAGTTCTTC. It codes for CASSRTSGTWNEQFF. V gene TRBV7-8 combines with J gene TRBJ2-1; 12 nucleotides align to TRBD2. V trimming: 5 bases; J trimming: 7 bases; junction bases outside the gene matches: 6. Germline CDR1 is SGHVS and CDR2 is FQNEAQ. The CDR3 covers 15 residues.

The V call is TRBV6-5, the J call TRBJ2-3; 9 nucleotides align to TRBD1. CDR1 and CDR2 from the germline V gene are MNHEY and SVGAGI. J was trimmed by 5 bases and V by 6 bases; bases with no gene match: 6. The CDR3 is made up of 14 amino acids. CDR3 amino acids: CASRFGTGRDTQYF. The CDR3 DNA reads as TGTGCCAGCAGGTTCGGGACAGGGAGAGATACGCAGTATTTT.

The J gene is TRBJ1-4, the V gene TRBV28; 7 bases match TRBD1. Germline lookup yields CDR1 MDHEN and CDR2 SYDVKM. Germline trimming cut 7 bases from V and 5 bases from J; bases unmatched to any gene: 10. This CDR3 region has 15 residues. The CDR3 nucleotides are TGTGCCAGCACCCCCCTACAGGGGTGGAATGAAAAACTGTTTTTT. Translation: CASTPLQGWNEKLFF.

The chain links TRBV11-2 to TRBJ2-7; TRBD1 aligns across 8 bases. The CDR3 runs to 15 residues. The germline V gene has CDR1 SGHAT and CDR2 FQNNGV. Trimming cost V 2 bases and J 5 bases; bases outside gene matches: 8. This chain's CDR3 is CASSLLQTGVNEQYF. The CDR3 nucleotides are TGTGCCAGCAGCTTACTACAGACAGGGGTCAACGAGCAGTACTTC. The entire variable domain, with the rest obtained from reference TRBV11-2 and TRBJ2-7, is as follows: EAGVAQSPRYKIIEKRQSVAFWCNPISGHATLYWYQQILGQGPKLLIQFQNNGVVDDSQLPKDRFSAERLKGVDSTLKIQPAKLEDSAVYLCASSLLQTGVNEQYFGPGTRLTVT.

The rearrangement uses TRBV7-9 and TRBJ1-5, with 10 bases identical to TRBD1. With 5 bases clipped from V and 6 bases from J, the junction kept 7 bases outside the gene matches. The length of the CDR3 is 15 residues. Germline lookup yields CDR1 SEHNR and CDR2 FQNEAQ (reference sequence). CDR3 sequence: CASSQTGTGVQPQHF. The CDR3 nucleotides are TGTGCCAGCAGCCAAACCGGGACAGGGGTTCAGCCCCAGCATTTT.

This chain uses TRBV27 with TRBJ1-1; D is perhaps TRBD1 (5 bases). The germline V and J ends were trimmed by 0 bases and 4 bases, with 12 bases remaining between them. The CDR3 extends over 15 amino acids. From germline, CDR1 is MNHEY and CDR2 SMNVEV (reference sequence). The CDR3 is CASSLSPLRVTEAFF. The CDR3 nucleotides read TGTGCCAGCAGTTTATCCCCGCTCAGGGTCACTGAAGCTTTCTTT.

V gene TRBV7-2 combines with J gene TRBJ2-3; 13 bases match TRBD2. J lost 5 bases, V lost 3 bases, and 5 bases had no gene match. The germline gives CDR1 SGHTA, CDR2 FQGNSA. This CDR3 contains 16 residues. The CDR3 nucleotides are TGTGCCAGCAGCTTTACTAGCGGGAGGGCCGGAGATACGCAGTATTTT. It specifies CASSFTSGRAGDTQYF.